The clone carrying this T cell receptor beta chain appeared once. Its cognate antigen is unknown. This sample was included in a study of shared clonotypes between healthy human individuals. Study in general: CD4 naive and memory got three plates each, CD8 naive two, CD8 memory one.

Study-wide results and caveats: Lower generation probabilities were found for non-shared clonotypes than for those shared by all four donors. Naive subsets generally had larger estimated richness than memory subsets. Around 5% was the fraction of naive CD4 clonotypes found shared across several donors.

Trimming pared 4 bases from V and 3 bases from J, leaving 19 bases between. Germline loops: CDR1 SGHDT, CDR2 YYEEEE. The CDR3 is 16 residues long. CD45RO-negative cells were positively selected for CCR7, leaving out terminally differentiated effector memory CD45RA+ cells. The repertoire was sequenced with immunoSEQ multiplex PCR; TCRdb's copy has only in-frame clones and lacks some. Among millions of clones listed, roughly 94% were seen once. The sequence came from a man between 18 and 35 years old in good health. The chain has TRBV5-6 and TRBJ1-1; D ambiguous. Material: naive CD8+ T cells sorted from blood. DNA for the CDR3: TGTGCCAGCAGCGGAACCCGGACCTACCGGGACACTGAAGCTTTCTTT. Translating it yields CASSGTRTYRDTEAFF.